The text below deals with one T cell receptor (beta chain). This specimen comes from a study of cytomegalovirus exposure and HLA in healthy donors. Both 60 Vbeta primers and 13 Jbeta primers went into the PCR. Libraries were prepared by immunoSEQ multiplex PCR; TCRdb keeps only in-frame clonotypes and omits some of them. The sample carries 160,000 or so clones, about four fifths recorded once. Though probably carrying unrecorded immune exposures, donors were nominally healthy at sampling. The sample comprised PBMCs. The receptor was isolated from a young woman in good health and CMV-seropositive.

The CDR3 nucleotides are TGTGCCAGCAGCCGAGGGCTAGCGGGGGCAGATACGCAGTATTTT. Translated, it gives CASSRGLAGADTQYF. This sequence joins TRBV5-8 and TRBJ2-3; 10 nucleotides match TRBD2. V shed 4 bases, J shed 4 bases, and the junction held 6 bases outside the gene matches. The CDR3 sequence is 15 residues long. Germline V gives CDR1 SGHTS, CDR2 YDEGEE.